This T cell receptor beta chain was observed in a study of blood T cell repertoires in COVID-19. Study-wide background: The analysed material was cDNA or gDNA that came from T cells, B-cell-depleted T cells, or PBMCs.

Assay: immunoSEQ multiplex PCR; the TCRdb copy retains only in-frame clones and omits some. The sample contains over 150,000 clones, approximately 88% of which appear only once. The germline CDR1 and CDR2 sequences are SEHNR and FQNEAQ (reference sequence). Trimming shortened V by 0 bases and J by 5 bases, and 13 bases separated the two germline ends. This CDR3 contains 15 residues. The sequence was collected from a woman in her forties with COVID-19, enrolled during active disease. This sequence joins TRBV7-9 and TRBJ2-5; a weak D match, TRBD1 (7 bases). The source material was peripheral blood. This chain's CDR3 is CASSLAQGGAETQYF. The DNA of the CDR3 is TGTGCCAGCAGCTTAGCCCAGGGGGGTGCGGAGACCCAGTACTTC.